This T cell receptor (beta chain) was captured by sequencing in a study of control samples from healthy donors and cancer patients. The germline V gene has CDR1 MNHEY and CDR2 SMNVEV (reference sequence). Trimming pared 8 bases from V and 3 bases from J, leaving 13 bases between. CDR3 length equals 13 residues. Assay: immunoSEQ multiplex PCR; the TCRdb copy retains only in-frame clones and omits some. This sample has about 80,000 clones; 90% to 95% occur once, and the top ten carry under 20%. J is TRBJ1-1 and V is TRBV27; unclear D gene. The receptor was derived from a man in his fifties in good health. Sequenced material: blood. CDR3 sequence: CASRTLADTEAFF. DNA for the CDR3: TGTGCCAGCCGGACTCTCGCGGACACTGAAGCTTTCTTT.